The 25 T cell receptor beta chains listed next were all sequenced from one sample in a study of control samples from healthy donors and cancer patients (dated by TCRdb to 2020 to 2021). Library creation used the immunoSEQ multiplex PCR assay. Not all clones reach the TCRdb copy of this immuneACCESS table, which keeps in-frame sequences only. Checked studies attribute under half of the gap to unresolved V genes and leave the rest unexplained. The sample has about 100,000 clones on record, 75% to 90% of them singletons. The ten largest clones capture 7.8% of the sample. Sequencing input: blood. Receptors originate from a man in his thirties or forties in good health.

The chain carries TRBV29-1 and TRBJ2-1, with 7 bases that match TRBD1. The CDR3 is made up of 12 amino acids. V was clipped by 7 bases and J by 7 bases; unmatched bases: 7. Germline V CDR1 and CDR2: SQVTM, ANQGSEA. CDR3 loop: CSAWTGGNEQFF. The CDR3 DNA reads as TGCAGCGCATGGACAGGCGGAAATGAGCAGTTCTTC.

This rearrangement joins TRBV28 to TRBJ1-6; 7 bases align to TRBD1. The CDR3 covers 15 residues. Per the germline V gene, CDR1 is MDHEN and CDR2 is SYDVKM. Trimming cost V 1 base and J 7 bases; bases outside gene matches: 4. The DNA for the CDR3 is TGTGCCAGCAGTTTATCAGACAGGGTGAATTCACCCCTCCACTTT. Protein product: CASSLSDRVNSPLHF. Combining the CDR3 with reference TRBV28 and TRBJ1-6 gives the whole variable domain DVKVTQSSRYLVKRTGEKVFLECVQDMDHENMFWYRQDPGLGLRLIYFSYDVKMKEKGDIPEGYSVSREKKERFSLILESASTNQTSMYLCASSLSDRVNSPLHFGNGTRLTVT.

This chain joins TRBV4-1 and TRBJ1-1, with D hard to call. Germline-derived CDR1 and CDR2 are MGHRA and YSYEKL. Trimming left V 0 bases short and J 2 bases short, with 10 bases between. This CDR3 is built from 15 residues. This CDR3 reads CASSQDQYLNTEAFF. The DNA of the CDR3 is TGCGCCAGCAGCCAAGATCAGTACCTCAACACTGAAGCTTTCTTT.

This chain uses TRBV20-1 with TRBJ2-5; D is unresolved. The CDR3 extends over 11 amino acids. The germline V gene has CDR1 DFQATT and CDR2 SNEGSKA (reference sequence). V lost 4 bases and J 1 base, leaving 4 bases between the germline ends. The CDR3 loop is CSAIIQETQYF. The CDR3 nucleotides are TGCAGTGCTATAATCCAAGAGACCCAGTACTTC.

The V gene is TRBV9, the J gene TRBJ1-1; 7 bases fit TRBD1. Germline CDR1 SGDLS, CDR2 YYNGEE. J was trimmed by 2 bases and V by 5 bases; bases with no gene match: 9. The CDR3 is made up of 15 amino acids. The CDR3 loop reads CASRTGTEINTEAFF. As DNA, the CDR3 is TGTGCCAGCAGGACCGGGACAGAAATTAACACTGAAGCTTTCTTT.

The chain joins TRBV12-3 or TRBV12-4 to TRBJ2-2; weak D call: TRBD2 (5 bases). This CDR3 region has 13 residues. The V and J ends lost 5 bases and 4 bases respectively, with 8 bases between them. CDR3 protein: CASSTRGTGELFF. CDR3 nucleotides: TGTGCCAGCAGTACTAGAGGCACCGGGGAGCTGTTTTTT.

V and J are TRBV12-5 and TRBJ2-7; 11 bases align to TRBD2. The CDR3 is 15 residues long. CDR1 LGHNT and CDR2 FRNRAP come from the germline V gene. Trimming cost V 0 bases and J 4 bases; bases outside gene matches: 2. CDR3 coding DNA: TGTGCTAGTGGTTTGGTGGGACTAGCGGATTACGAGCAGTACGTC. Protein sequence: CASGLVGLADYEQYV.

In DNA, the CDR3 is TGTGCCAGCAGCTTAGATGGAGGGGGTACCTATGGCTACACCTTC. Encoded protein: CASSLDGGGTYGYTF. This rearrangement joins TRBV7-9 to TRBJ1-2, with a weak D call TRBD1 (6 bases). The CDR3 is 15 amino acids. Germline V gene data show CDR1 as SEHNR and CDR2 as FQNEAQ (reference sequence). Trimming left V 1 base short and J 4 bases short, with 13 bases between. Together with reference TRBV7-9 and TRBJ1-2, the CDR3 gives the full variable domain: DTGVSQNPRHKITKRGQNVTFRCDPISEHNRLYWYRQTLGQGPEFLTYFQNEAQLEKSRLLSDRFSAERPKGSFSTLEIQRTEQGDSAMYLCASSLDGGGTYGYTFGSGTRLTVV.

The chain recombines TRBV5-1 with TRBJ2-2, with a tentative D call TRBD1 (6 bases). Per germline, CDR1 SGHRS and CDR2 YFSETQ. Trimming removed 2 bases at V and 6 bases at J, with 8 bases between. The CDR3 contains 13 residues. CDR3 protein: CASSFRTAGELFF. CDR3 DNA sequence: TGCGCCAGCAGCTTTAGGACAGCCGGGGAGCTGTTTTTT.

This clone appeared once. The CDR3 bases are TGTGCCAGCAGGAAAGGACAGGGCTCCTACAATGAGCAGTTCTTC. Protein: CASRKGQGSYNEQFF. The chain uses TRBV6-5 and TRBJ2-1; 8 bases are a match to TRBD1. V lost 6 bases and J lost 0; bases outside the gene matches: 4. In germline, CDR1 is MNHEY, CDR2 SVGAGI. The length of the CDR3 is 15 residues.

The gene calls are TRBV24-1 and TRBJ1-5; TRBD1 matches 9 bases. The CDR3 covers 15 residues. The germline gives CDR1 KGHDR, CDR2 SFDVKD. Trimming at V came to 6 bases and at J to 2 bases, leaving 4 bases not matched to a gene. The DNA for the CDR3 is TGTGCCACCAGTACGGGACAGGGAGGCAATCAGCCCCAGCATTTT. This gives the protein CATSTGQGGNQPQHF.

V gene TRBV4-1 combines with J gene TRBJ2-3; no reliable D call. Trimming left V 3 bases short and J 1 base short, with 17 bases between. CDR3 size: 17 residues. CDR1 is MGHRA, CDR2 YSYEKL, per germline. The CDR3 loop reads CASSQGRARRRTDTQYF. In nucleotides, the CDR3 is TGCGCCAGCAGCCAGGGCCGCGCCCGCCGGCGCACAGATACGCAGTATTTT.

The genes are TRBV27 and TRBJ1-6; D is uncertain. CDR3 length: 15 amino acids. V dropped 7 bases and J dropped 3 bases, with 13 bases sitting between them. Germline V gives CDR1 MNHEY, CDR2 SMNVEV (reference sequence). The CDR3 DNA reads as TGTGCCAGCACTCCTCGGACCGGCTATAATTCACCCCTCCACTTT. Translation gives CASTPRTGYNSPLHF.

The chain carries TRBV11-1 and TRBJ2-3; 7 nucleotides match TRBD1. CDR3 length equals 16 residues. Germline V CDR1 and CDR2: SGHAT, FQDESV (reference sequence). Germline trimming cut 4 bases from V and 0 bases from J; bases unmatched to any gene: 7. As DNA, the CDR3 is TGTGCCAGCAGCTATAACAGGGGAACAAGCACAGATACGCAGTATTTT. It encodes CASSYNRGTSTDTQYF.

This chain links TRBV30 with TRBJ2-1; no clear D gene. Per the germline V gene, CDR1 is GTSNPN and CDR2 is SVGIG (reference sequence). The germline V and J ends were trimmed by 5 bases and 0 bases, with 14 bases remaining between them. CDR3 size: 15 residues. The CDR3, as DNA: TGTGCCTGGTTCGTCAAGGGCCGCTCCTACAATGAGCAGTTCTTC. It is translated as CAWFVKGRSYNEQFF.

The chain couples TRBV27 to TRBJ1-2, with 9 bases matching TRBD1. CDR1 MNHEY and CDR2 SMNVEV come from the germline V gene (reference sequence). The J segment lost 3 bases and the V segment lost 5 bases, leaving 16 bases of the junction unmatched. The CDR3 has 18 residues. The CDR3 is CASSPSTQGAAAHYGYTF. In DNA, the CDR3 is TGTGCCAGCAGTCCTTCAACACAGGGGGCAGCTGCTCACTATGGCTACACCTTC.

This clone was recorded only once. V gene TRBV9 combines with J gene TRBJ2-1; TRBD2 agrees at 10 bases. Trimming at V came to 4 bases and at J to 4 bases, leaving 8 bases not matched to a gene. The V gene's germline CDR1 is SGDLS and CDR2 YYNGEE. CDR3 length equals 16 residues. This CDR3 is CASSPMGSGGYNEQFF. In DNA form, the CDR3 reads TGTGCCAGCAGCCCAATGGGTAGCGGGGGGTACAATGAGCAGTTCTTC.

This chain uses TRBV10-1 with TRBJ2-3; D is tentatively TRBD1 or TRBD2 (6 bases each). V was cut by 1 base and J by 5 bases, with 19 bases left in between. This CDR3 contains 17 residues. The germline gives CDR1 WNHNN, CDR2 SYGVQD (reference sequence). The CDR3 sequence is CASSEFSRERGRDTQYF. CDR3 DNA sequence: TGCGCCAGCAGTGAGTTTTCCCGGGAGAGGGGGAGAGATACGCAGTATTTT.

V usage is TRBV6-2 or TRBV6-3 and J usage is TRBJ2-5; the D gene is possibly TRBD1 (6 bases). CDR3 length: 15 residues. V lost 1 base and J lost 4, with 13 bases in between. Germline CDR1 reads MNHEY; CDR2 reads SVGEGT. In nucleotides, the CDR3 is TGTGCCAGCAGTTACTGGAGACAGGAACGAGAGACCCAGTACTTC. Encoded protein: CASSYWRQERETQYF.

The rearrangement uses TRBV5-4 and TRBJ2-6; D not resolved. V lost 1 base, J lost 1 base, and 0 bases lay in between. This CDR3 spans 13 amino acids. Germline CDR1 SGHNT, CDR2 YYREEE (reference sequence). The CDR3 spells CASSLSGANVLTF. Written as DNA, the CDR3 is TGTGCCAGCAGCTTGTCTGGGGCCAACGTCCTGACTTTC.

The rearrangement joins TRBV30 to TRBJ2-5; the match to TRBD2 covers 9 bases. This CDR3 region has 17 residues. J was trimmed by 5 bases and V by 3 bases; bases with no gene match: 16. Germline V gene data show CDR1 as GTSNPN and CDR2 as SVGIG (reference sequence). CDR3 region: CAWSSIGGGAAWETQYF. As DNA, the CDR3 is TGTGCCTGGAGCTCCATTGGCGGGGGGGCCGCCTGGGAGACCCAGTACTTC. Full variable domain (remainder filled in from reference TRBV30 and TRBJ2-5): SQTIHQWPATLVQPVGSPLSLECTVEGTSNPNLYWYRQAAGRGLQLLFYSVGIGQISSEVPQNLSASRPQDRQFILSSKKLLLSDSGFYLCAWSSIGGGAAWETQYFGPGTRLLVL.

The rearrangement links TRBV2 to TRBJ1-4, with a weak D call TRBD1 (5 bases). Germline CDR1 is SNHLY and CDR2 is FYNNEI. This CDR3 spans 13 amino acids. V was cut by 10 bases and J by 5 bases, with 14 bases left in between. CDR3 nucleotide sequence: TGTGCCACCACGGGACGGACAAATGAAAAACTGTTTTTT. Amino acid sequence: CATTGRTNEKLFF.

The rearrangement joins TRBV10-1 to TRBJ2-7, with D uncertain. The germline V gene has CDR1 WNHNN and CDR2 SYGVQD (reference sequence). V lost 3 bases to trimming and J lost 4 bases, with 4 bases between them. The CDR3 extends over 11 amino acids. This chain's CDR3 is CASSERYEQYF. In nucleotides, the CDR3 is TGCGCCAGCAGTGAAAGGTACGAGCAGTACTTC.

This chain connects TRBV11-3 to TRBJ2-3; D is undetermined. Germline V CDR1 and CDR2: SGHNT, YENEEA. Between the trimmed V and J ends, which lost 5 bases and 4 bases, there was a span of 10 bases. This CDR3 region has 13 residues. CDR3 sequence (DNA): TGTGCCAGCAGCCCCCTGTCGTCAGATACGCAGTATTTT. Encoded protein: CASSPLSSDTQYF.

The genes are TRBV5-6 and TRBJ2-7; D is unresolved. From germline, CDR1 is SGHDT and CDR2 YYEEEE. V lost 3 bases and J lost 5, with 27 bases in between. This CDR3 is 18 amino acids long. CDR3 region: CASSSLGGVWLGNNEQYF. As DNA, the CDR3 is TGTGCCAGCAGCTCTCTGGGCGGCGTTTGGTTGGGAAATAACGAGCAGTACTTC.